The 25 T cell receptor beta chains listed next were all sequenced from one sample in a study of OX40 agonist ivuxolimab in advanced cancers. Assay used: immunoSEQ multiplex PCR; TCRdb lists only in-frame clones, some missing. The sample has tens of thousands of clones, approximately 84% seen once. Sequencing used CD4+ or CD8+ T cells sorted from blood, obtained in a trial of the OX40 agonist ivuxolimab. Receptors were obtained from an adult with an advanced solid tumor such as melanoma, head and neck, liver or kidney cancer.

The chain is built from TRBV6-4 and TRBJ2-1; either TRBD1 or TRBD2 may fit D (5 bases each). CDR1 and CDR2 (germline): MRHNA, SNTAGT. With 6 bases removed from V and 9 bases from J, the gap between germline ends came to 15 bases. The CDR3 spans 13 residues. CDR3 bases: TGTGCCAGCAGCGAACGCATGAGGGGTGAGCAGTTCTTC. Protein: CASSERMRGEQFF.

V and J are TRBV30 and TRBJ1-2; 7 nucleotides match TRBD1. V trimming: 0 bases; J trimming: 4 bases; junction bases outside the gene matches: 5. Germline V gene data show CDR1 as GTSNPN and CDR2 as SVGIG (reference sequence). This CDR3 contains 14 residues. In nucleotides, the CDR3 is TGTGCCTGGAGTGTACAGGGGTCGGGCTATGGCTACACCTTC. As protein: CAWSVQGSGYGYTF.

V usage is TRBV2 and J usage is TRBJ2-1, with a possible D match to TRBD1 (6 bases). The germline V gene encodes CDR1 SNHLY and CDR2 FYNNEI. V shed 6 bases and J shed 5 bases, with 20 bases lying between them. The CDR3 contains 16 residues. Written as DNA, the CDR3 is TGTGCCAGCAGCGCTTTACAGGGAAGCGAGCACAATGAGCAGTTCTTC. Protein sequence: CASSALQGSEHNEQFF.

The chain joins TRBV5-1 to TRBJ2-3; D not certain. The germline CDR1 and CDR2 sequences are SGHRS and YFSETQ. The CDR3 is 13 residues long. V lost 1 base, J lost 2 bases, and 5 bases lay in between. The CDR3 loop is CASSLKPTDTQYF. In DNA form, the CDR3 reads TGCGCCAGCAGCTTGAAACCCACAGATACGCAGTATTTT.

The V and J genes are TRBV27 and TRBJ2-3, with D possibly being TRBD2 (5 bases). Germline CDR1 MNHEY, CDR2 SMNVEV (reference sequence). Trimming cost V 6 bases and J 3 bases, with 16 bases left between them. The CDR3 runs 15 residues. CDR3 nucleotides: TGTGCCAGCAGGGGGAGTTGGGGTGGGACAGATACGCAGTATTTT. Protein sequence: CASRGSWGGTDTQYF.

This clone was found once. The gene calls are TRBV7-6 and TRBJ2-1; tentative D call: TRBD2 (6 bases). The CDR3 consists of 15 residues. Trimming cost V 1 base and J 4 bases, with 11 bases left between them. The germline V gene has CDR1 SGHVS and CDR2 FNYEAQ. CDR3 DNA: TGTGCCAGCAGCTTAGATAGCGGAGCGTACAATGAGCAGTTCTTC. Protein sequence: CASSLDSGAYNEQFF.

The chain is built from TRBV14 and TRBJ2-1; tentative D call: TRBD2 (6 bases). The CDR3 totals 14 residues. The V gene's germline CDR1 is SGHDN and CDR2 FVKESK. V lost 8 bases, J lost 10 bases, and 21 bases lay in between. CDR3 residues: CASSRDGGMWEQFF. CDR3 in DNA: TGTGCCAGCTCGCGGGATGGCGGGATGTGGGAGCAGTTCTTC.

The V and J genes are TRBV7-3 and TRBJ2-1; D is perhaps TRBD2 (6 bases). The germline V and J ends were trimmed by 6 bases and 0 bases, with 21 bases remaining between them. The CDR3 is 18 residues long. Germline assignment: CDR1 SGHTA and CDR2 FQGTGA. In nucleotides, the CDR3 is TGTGCCAGCAGTCTCCATGAATTGGGCGGGAACTCCTACAATGAGCAGTTCTTC. This sequence encodes CASSLHELGGNSYNEQFF.

This chain uses TRBV5-1 with TRBJ2-7, with 10 bases lining up with TRBD1. Germline V gives CDR1 SGHRS, CDR2 YFSETQ. CDR3 size: 15 residues. After removal of 4 bases from V and 2 bases from J, the junction contained 6 bases not matched to a gene. CDR3 in DNA: TGCGCCAGCAGCATGCCCGGGACAGGGGCCTACGAGCAGTACTTC. It translates to CASSMPGTGAYEQYF.

The chain is built from TRBV6-4 and TRBJ2-1, with 8 bases matching TRBD1. The germline gives CDR1 MRHNA, CDR2 SNTAGT. V trimming: 5 bases; J trimming: 0 bases; junction bases outside the gene matches: 3. CDR3 length: 15 amino acids. The CDR3 is CASSRTGSSYNEQFF. CDR3 coding DNA: TGTGCCAGCAGTAGGACAGGGAGCTCCTACAATGAGCAGTTCTTC.

The chain uses TRBV18 and TRBJ2-7; D may correspond to TRBD1 or TRBD2 (5 bases each). The ends were cut back, 3 bases at V and 6 bases at J, with 12 bases in the middle. Looked up from germline, CDR1 is KGHSH and CDR2 is LQKENI. The CDR3 consists of 13 residues. CDR3 region: CASSPSGTGEQYF. The CDR3 bases are TGTGCCAGCTCACCTTCCGGGACCGGCGAGCAGTACTTC. Based on the CDR3 plus reference TRBV18 and TRBJ2-7, the full variable domain is NAGVMQNPRHLVRRRGQEARLRCSPMKGHSHVYWYRQLPEEGLKFMVYLQKENIIDESGMPKERFSAEFPKEGPSILRIQQVVRGDSAAYFCASSPSGTGEQYFGPGTRLTVT.

The chain is built from TRBV5-4 and TRBJ1-5; 7 bases line up with TRBD1. CDR3 length: 14 amino acids. The germline gives CDR1 SGHNT, CDR2 YYREEE (reference sequence). V trimming: 0 bases; J trimming: 6 bases; junction bases outside the gene matches: 3. CDR3 in DNA: TGTGCCAGCAGCTTGGGAGGGGGCGGTCAGCCCCAGCATTTT. This gives the protein CASSLGGGGQPQHF.

This clone was found a few times. The chain links TRBV27 to TRBJ2-5, with a possible D match to TRBD2 (5 bases). V lost 6 bases and J 4 bases, leaving 12 bases between the germline ends. The CDR3 contains 13 residues. Germline values: CDR1 MNHEY, CDR2 SMNVEV (reference sequence). DNA for the CDR3: TGTGCCAGCAGCCGAAAACTAGGAGAGACCCAGTACTTC. As protein: CASSRKLGETQYF.

Points on this clone: In the same sample, other DNA sequences code for this CDR3. The J gene is TRBJ2-2, the V gene TRBV27, with D unclear. CDR1 MNHEY and CDR2 SMNVEV come from the germline V gene (reference sequence). Between the trimmed V and J ends, which lost 6 bases and 4 bases, there was a span of 9 bases. This CDR3 spans 13 amino acids. The CDR3 DNA reads TGTGCCAGCAGCCTACTGGGCACCGGGGAGCTGTTTTTT. This translates into CASSLLGTGELFF.

The CDR3 nucleotides are TGTGCCAGCAGTGGCTTACAGGGAAACGAGCAGTACTTC. This codes for CASSGLQGNEQYF. The chain recombines TRBV27 with TRBJ2-7; tentative D call: TRBD1 (6 bases). Trimming removed 5 bases from V and 5 bases from J, with 13 bases in between. CDR3 size: 13 residues. Germline CDR1 and CDR2: MNHEY and SMNVEV (reference sequence).

The rearrangement links TRBV6-5 to TRBJ2-7; TRBD2 might be the D (6 bases). V gave up 6 bases and J gave up 3 bases, with 15 bases separating them. The CDR3 contains 14 residues. Germline lookup yields CDR1 MNHEY and CDR2 SVGAGI. The CDR3 spells CASRPSGSGYEQYF. CDR3 sequence (DNA): TGTGCCAGCAGACCCAGTGGTAGCGGCTACGAGCAGTACTTC.

This clone was detected once. The chain has TRBV5-1 and TRBJ2-3; D ambiguous. Trimming removed 7 bases at V and 2 bases at J, with 5 bases between. This CDR3 has 11 amino acids. Germline V gene lookup returns CDR1 SGHRS and CDR2 YFSETQ. CDR3 protein: CASQITDTQYF. CDR3 sequence (DNA): TGCGCCAGCCAAATCACAGATACGCAGTATTTT. Complete variable domain (other parts from reference TRBV5-1 and TRBJ2-3): KAGVTQTPRYLIKTRGQQVTLSCSPISGHRSVSWYQQTPGQGLQFLFEYFSETQRNKGNFPGRFSGRQFSNSRSEMNVSTLELGDSALYLCASQITDTQYFGPGTRLTVL.

The chain uses TRBV2 and TRBJ2-7; possibly TRBD1 for D (6 bases). Trimming shortened V by 6 bases and J by 2 bases, and 11 bases separated the two germline ends. Per the germline V gene, CDR1 is SNHLY and CDR2 is FYNNEI. The CDR3 spans 13 residues. The CDR3 DNA sequence: TGTGCCAGCAGAGTTACAGGGCCCTACGAGCAGTACTTC. Residues: CASRVTGPYEQYF.

The chain recombines TRBV30 with TRBJ1-5; D is perhaps TRBD1 (5 bases). Per germline, CDR1 GTSNPN and CDR2 SVGIG (reference sequence). CDR3 length: 15 residues. The V end lost 0 bases, the J end lost 2 bases, and 11 bases lay between the germline ends. CDR3 bases: TGTGCCTGGAGTGTAAAGGGGAGCGGCAATCAGCCCCAGCATTTT. It encodes CAWSVKGSGNQPQHF.

The J gene is TRBJ2-3, the V gene TRBV11-3; D might be TRBD2 (6 bases). Germline CDR1 reads SGHNT; CDR2 reads YENEEA. The CDR3 sequence is 14 residues long. The V end lost 1 base, the J end lost 11 bases, and 16 bases lay between the germline ends. CDR3 sequence: CASSLAPVGGVQYF. In DNA form, the CDR3 reads TGTGCCAGCAGCTTAGCCCCCGTGGGGGGAGTGCAGTATTTT. Using reference TRBV11-3 and TRBJ2-3 for the parts outside the CDR3, the full variable domain is EAGVVQSPRYKIIEKKQPVAFWCNPISGHNTLYWYLQNLGQGPELLIRYENEEAVDDSQLPKDRFSAERLKGVDSTLKIQPAELGDSAVYLCASSLAPVGGVQYFGPGTRLTVL.

This clone came up once. The V call is TRBV28, the J call TRBJ1-2; 8 nucleotides align to TRBD1. The CDR3 sequence is 14 residues long. CDR1 and CDR2 from the germline V gene are MDHEN and SYDVKM. Germline trimming cut 5 bases from V and 6 bases from J; bases unmatched to any gene: 8. DNA for the CDR3: TGTGCCAGCAGTCTGCCGGACAGGGACGATGGCTACACCTTC. Protein product: CASSLPDRDDGYTF.

This clone was found once. The identical CDR3 is also encoded by other nucleotide sequences in the sample. The CDR3 region is CASSLASGTYNEQFF. The DNA of the CDR3 is TGCGCCAGCAGCTTGGCTAGCGGGACCTACAATGAGCAGTTCTTC. The genes are TRBV5-1 and TRBJ2-1, with 9 bases aligning to TRBD2. The CDR3 covers 15 residues. CDR1 SGHRS and CDR2 YFSETQ come from the germline V gene. J gave up 2 bases and V 0 bases, and 0 bases lay outside the gene matches. The full variable domain, completed using reference TRBV5-1 and TRBJ2-1, is KAGVTQTPRYLIKTRGQQVTLSCSPISGHRSVSWYQQTPGQGLQFLFEYFSETQRNKGNFPGRFSGRQFSNSRSEMNVSTLELGDSALYLCASSLASGTYNEQFFGPGTRLTVL.

With respect to this clone: The junction shows a germline mismatch at one end, possibly a read error. This chain connects TRBV5-6 to TRBJ1-4; 7 bases map to TRBD1. The V gene's germline CDR1 is SGHDT and CDR2 YYEEEE. CDR3 size: 19 residues. CDR3 loop: CASSLVMGGGTVGKRKTVF. In DNA, the CDR3 is TGTGCCAGCAGCCTCGTCATGGGCGGGGGGACAGTCGGTAAGCGAAAAACTGTTTTT.

This chain uses TRBV18 with TRBJ2-7, with a weak D call TRBD2 (5 bases). With 6 bases removed from V and 2 bases from J, the gap between germline ends came to 8 bases. Germline assignment: CDR1 KGHSH and CDR2 LQKENI. The CDR3 length is 12 residues. The chain's CDR3 is CASSSETYEQYF. The DNA for the CDR3 is TGTGCCAGCTCTAGCGAGACCTACGAGCAGTACTTC.

The rearrangement joins TRBV10-3 to TRBJ1-3; 9 bases are shared with TRBD1. Germline V gene lookup returns CDR1 ENHRY and CDR2 SYGVKD. V was clipped by 3 bases and J by 1 base; unmatched bases: 1. The CDR3 covers 15 residues. In nucleotides, the CDR3 is TGTGCCATCAGTGAACAGGGGGCATCTGGAAACACCATATATTTT. It codes for CAISEQGASGNTIYF.